The 2 T cell receptor beta chains given below trace back to one sample, sequenced in a study of tumor and adjacent non-tumor tissue in lung cancer. No cell sorting was done before RNA was extracted from the tissue. A modified ARM-PCR protocol with three rounds of nested PCR amplified TCRbeta. From the multiplex PCR reads, TCRdb called clonotypes with MiXCR, one entry per CDR3 protein. The sample has fewer than 150,000 distinct CDR3 sequences, approximately 66% seen once. Specimen: lung tumor tissue. The source is a man aged 60 to 69 with small cell lung cancer.

A note on this clonotype: The missing conserved phenylalanine or tryptophan at the end of this CDR3 makes a read error likely. The genes are TRBV11-2 and TRBJ1-1; 8 bases fit TRBD1. CDR1 and CDR2 (germline): SGHAT, FQNNGV. J lost 4 bases, V lost 5 bases, and 3 bases had no gene match. The CDR3 totals 13 residues. CDR3 nucleotides: TGTGCCAGCAGCGCAGACAGGGGCACTGAAGCTTTCTAT. Translation: CASSADRGTEAFY.

The V and J genes are TRBV4-1 and TRBJ1-5, with a weak D call TRBD1 (6 bases). This CDR3 region has 17 residues. Germline values: CDR1 MGHRA, CDR2 YSYEKL. V was pared by 6 bases and J by 9 bases, with 27 bases between. In DNA form, the CDR3 reads TGCGCCAGCAGTCAAATATTGCCGGGACACCCTTCATTGCCCCAGCATTTT. Protein sequence: CASSQILPGHPSLPQHF.